These T cell receptor beta chains were read from a single sample in a study of beta chain features in type 1 diabetes. The assay was immunoSEQ multiplex PCR, and TCRdb's table has in-frame clones only and misses some. The sample has around 430,000 clones, 30% seen once. Sequenced: naive CD4+ T cells from blood. All receptors come from a man younger than 30 in good health. The CDR3 runs from the conserved cysteine through the conserved F or W. Fields, in order: D gene, J gene, clone size, V gene, CDR3 protein, CDR3 DNA. A D gene is named only where the DNA matches it firmly. Where a row states a size, it is once, few, many or the class of an expanded clone; other rows omit it.

>-|TRBJ2-5|few|TRBV9
CASSPGRNRDAETQYF
TGTGCCAGCAGCCCGGGGAGGAACAGGGATGCGGAGACCCAGTACTTC
>-|TRBJ2-1|-|TRBV7-9
CASSVDPGDEQFF
TGTGCCAGCAGCGTTGACCCCGGGGATGAGCAGTTCTTC
>-|TRBJ2-1|-|TRBV5-4
CASSAGSSYNEQFF
TGTGCCAGCAGCGCCGGCTCTTCCTACAATGAGCAGTTCTTC
>-|TRBJ2-7|-|TRBV9
CASSVEGANSYEQYF
TGTGCCAGCAGCGTAGAGGGCGCCAACTCCTACGAGCAGTACTTC
>-|TRBJ2-3|-|TRBV6-5
CASSPPGVTDTQYF
TGTGCCAGCAGTCCCCCAGGGGTCACAGATACGCAGTATTTT
>TRBD2|TRBJ2-3|few|TRBV30
CAWRLAGSDTQYF
TGTGCCTGGCGACTAGCGGGATCAGATACGCAGTATTTT
>TRBD1|TRBJ1-2|-|TRBV6-1
CASREGQGSDGYTF
TGTGCCAGCAGAGAGGGACAGGGATCGGATGGCTACACCTTC
>-|TRBJ2-5|-|TRBV4-1
CASSQEGQTQYF
TGCGCCAGCAGCCAAGAAGGGCAGACCCAGTACTTC
>TRBD2|TRBJ2-3|-|TRBV4-1
CASSQTSGTPDTQYF
TGCGCCAGCAGCCAGACTAGCGGAACACCAGATACGCAGTATTTT
>-|TRBJ2-5|-|TRBV2
CASTQMTSSGAQYF
TGTGCCAGCACCCAAATGACGTCCTCGGGGGCCCAGTACTTC
>-|TRBJ2-7|few|TRBV27
CASSFVPGRAYEQYF
TGTGCCAGCAGTTTCGTTCCCGGTAGGGCGTACGAGCAGTACTTC
>-|TRBJ2-3|-|TRBV7-8
CASTGRRGVTDTQYF
TGTGCCAGCACCGGCCGGAGGGGGGTGACAGATACGCAGTATTTT
>-|TRBJ2-5|few|TRBV11-2
CASSSPDSRETQYF
TGTGCCAGCAGCTCTCCGGACAGTCGAGAGACCCAGTACTTC
>-|TRBJ2-1|few|TRBV25-1
CASSEFGGRWPDNEQFF
TGTGCCAGCAGTGAATTTGGCGGGCGCTGGCCGGACAATGAGCAGTTCTTC
>-|TRBJ2-4|few|TRBV10-3
CAISESGNLAKNIQYF
TGTGCCATCAGTGAGTCGGGAAACTTAGCCAAAAACATTCAGTACTTC
>TRBD2|TRBJ2-7|few|TRBV29-1
CSVRGTSATYEQYF
TGCAGCGTTCGTGGGACTAGCGCCACCTACGAGCAGTACTTC
>TRBD2|TRBJ2-1|-|TRBV30
CACQTRGTSGANEQFF
TGTGCCTGCCAAACCCGGGGGACTAGCGGGGCCAATGAGCAGTTCTTC
>-|TRBJ1-2|few|TRBV30
CAWSVPGGYGYTF
TGTGCCTGGAGTGTCCCAGGCGGCTATGGCTACACCTTC
>TRBD2|TRBJ2-5|-|TRBV7-2
CASSLGGLAGVGETQYF
TGTGCCAGCAGCTTAGGAGGACTAGCGGGAGTAGGAGAGACCCAGTACTTC
>TRBD2|TRBJ2-7|-|TRBV30
CAWSAIAGGEQYF
TGTGCCTGGAGTGCGATAGCGGGTGGCGAGCAGTACTTC
>TRBD1|TRBJ1-1|-|TRBV18
CASSPDRAVDTEAFF
TGTGCCAGCTCACCGGACAGGGCGGTGGATACTGAAGCTTTCTTT
>TRBD2|TRBJ2-3|few|TRBV30
CARSTSGRSTDTQYF
TGTGCTCGGAGTACTAGCGGGAGAAGCACAGATACGCAGTATTTT
>TRBD2|TRBJ2-3|-|TRBV4-3
CASSQDSAGGPDTQYF
TGCGCCAGCAGCCAAGATTCCGCGGGAGGGCCAGATACGCAGTATTTT
>-|TRBJ1-1|-|TRBV2
CASSVWGRDTEAFF
TGTGCCAGCAGTGTCTGGGGGCGAGACACTGAAGCTTTCTTT
>TRBD1|TRBJ2-1|few|TRBV25-1
CASSDYGTGNRNEQFF
TGTGCCAGCAGTGATTACGGGACAGGGAATAGAAATGAGCAGTTCTTC
>TRBD1|TRBJ2-1|-|TRBV5-1
CASSPETGYNEQFF
TGCGCCAGCAGCCCTGAGACAGGGTACAATGAGCAGTTCTTC
>-|TRBJ1-2|-|TRBV29-1
CSVERGNGYTF
TGCAGCGTTGAGAGGGGGAACGGCTACACCTTC
>TRBD2|TRBJ2-3|few|TRBV5-1
CASSLALAGPDTQYF
TGCGCCAGCAGCTTGGCACTAGCGGGCCCAGATACGCAGTATTTT
>-|TRBJ2-3|-|TRBV2
CASSVGIYTDTQYF
TGTGCCAGCAGTGTGGGCATATACACAGATACGCAGTATTTT
>TRBD2|TRBJ2-7|-|TRBV6-5
CASRGLAGGQEQYF
TGTGCCAGCAGGGGACTAGCGGGAGGACAAGAGCAGTACTTC
>TRBD1|TRBJ2-1|-|TRBV13
CASSRSTGGINEQFF
TGTGCCAGCAGCAGATCGACAGGGGGCATCAATGAGCAGTTCTTC
>TRBD2|TRBJ2-2|-|TRBV2
CASSVTSGSTGELFF
TGTGCCAGCAGTGTGACTAGCGGGAGCACCGGGGAGCTGTTTTTT
>TRBD1|TRBJ2-7|-|TRBV25-1
CASSEPGQGAYEQYF
TGTGCCAGCAGTGAACCGGGACAGGGGGCCTACGAGCAGTACTTC
>-|TRBJ1-1|-|TRBV29-1
CSAGRGTEAFF
TGCAGCGCTGGAAGGGGTACTGAAGCTTTCTTT
>-|TRBJ2-7|-|TRBV6-6
CASSYTSGRSYEQYF
TGTGCCAGCAGTTACACGTCAGGCCGGTCCTACGAGCAGTACTTC
>-|TRBJ2-1|-|TRBV9
CASSVSPLNEQFF
TGTGCCAGCAGCGTGAGCCCGCTCAATGAGCAGTTCTTC
>TRBD2|TRBJ2-3|once|TRBV25-1
CASSDRRGSGNTDTQYF
TGTGCCAGCAGTGATAGGCGGGGGAGCGGGAACACAGATACGCAGTATTTT